This T cell receptor (beta chain) was profiled in a study of blood T cell repertoires in COVID-19. In the study overall: From the United States, Italy and Spain came samples of acute and convalescent COVID-19. T cells, B-cell-depleted T cells, or PBMCs provided the cDNA or gDNA that served as material.

This clone has just a few counts. Per the authors' pipeline: The assay estimated nucleated cells by amplifying reference gene primers. Clones were sequenced by immunoSEQ multiplex PCR, and TCRdb holds only the in-frame ones, with some missing. The V and J calls and the clone size are those of that table, but D and trimming were determined from the DNA. The sample consists of about 250,000 clones, around nine tenths of them appearing once. The length of the CDR3 is 14 residues. Trimming took 4 bases from V and 7 from J; bases not matched to a gene: 10. Looked up from germline, CDR1 is SGHDT and CDR2 is YYEEEE.

The rearrangement uses TRBV5-6 and TRBJ2-7, with 8 bases fitting TRBD1. The sequencing input was peripheral blood. This TCR was recovered from a middle-aged woman who had recovered from COVID-19. Written as DNA, the CDR3 is TGTGCCAGCAGCCCCCTTGGACAGGGTCGGGAGCAGTACTTC. Encoded protein: CASSPLGQGREQYF. The whole variable domain, filled in from reference TRBV5-6 and TRBJ2-7, reads DAGVTQSPTHLIKTRGQQVTLRCSPKSGHDTVSWYQQALGQGPQFIFQYYEEEERQRGNFPDRFSGHQFPNYSSELNVNALLLGDSALYLCASSPLGQGREQYFGPGTRLTVT.